One sample yielded the 32 T cell receptor beta chains listed below, sequenced in a study of STAT5B mutations in CD4+ large granular lymphocyte leukemia. Generated by immunoSEQ multiplex PCR, the TCRdb table keeps only in-frame clones and is missing some. The sample includes 15,000 to 20,000 clones, roughly 83% of them seen just once. The sequenced sample consisted of CD4+ T cells from blood buffy coats. The receptor set was obtained from a human donor in good health.

The chain uses TRBV10-3 and TRBJ1-4; TRBD1 agrees at 8 bases. Germline V gene lookup returns CDR1 ENHRY and CDR2 SYGVKD. The CDR3 consists of 17 residues. Losses at the gene ends were 0 bases for V and 6 bases for J; bases not matched to a gene: 9. The CDR3 region has the DNA TGTGCCATCAGTGAGTCTGCCAGGGGGCGATGGGATGAAAAACTGTTTTTT. It specifies CAISESARGRWDEKLFF.

V is TRBV6-5 and J is TRBJ1-1, with D possibly TRBD1 on 5 matching bases. The CDR3 sequence is 14 residues long. The germline CDR1 and CDR2 sequences are MNHEY and SVGAGI. V was pared by 0 bases and J by 4 bases, with 9 bases between. For the CDR3, the DNA is TGTGCCAGCAGTTACTCTTGGCAGGGCACTGAAGCTTTCTTT. It codes for CASSYSWQGTEAFF.

The chain couples TRBV10-3 to TRBJ1-2; D is undetermined. The CDR3 is 14 residues long. The V end was cut by 3 bases, the J end by 3 bases, with 11 bases between. The germline V gene has CDR1 ENHRY and CDR2 SYGVKD. Here the CDR3 DNA reads TGTGCCATCAGTGAAGCGGCAGGATACTATGGCTACACCTTC. It yields the protein CAISEAAGYYGYTF.

The chain has TRBV7-2 and TRBJ2-7; tentatively, D is TRBD1 (5 bases). This CDR3 is built from 13 residues. Germline CDR1 SGHTA, CDR2 FQGNSA. Trimming cost V 1 base and J 6 bases, with 10 bases left between them. The CDR3 region is CASSLGARGEQYF. The CDR3 DNA is TGTGCCAGCAGCTTAGGAGCTAGGGGCGAGCAGTACTTC.

The CDR3: CASGLGGNTEAFF. Here the CDR3 DNA reads TGTGCTAGTGGTTTGGGGGGGAACACTGAAGCTTTCTTT. The gene calls are TRBV12-5 and TRBJ1-1; D gene uncertain. The CDR3 runs 13 residues. V shed 1 base and J shed 1 base, with 4 bases lying between them. Germline CDR1 LGHNT, CDR2 FRNRAP.

This chain links TRBV14 with TRBJ1-3, with D possibly TRBD1 on 5 matching bases. This CDR3 is built from 14 residues. Trimming shortened V by 0 bases and J by 4 bases, and 7 bases separated the two germline ends. Germline values: CDR1 SGHDN, CDR2 FVKESK. The DNA of the CDR3 is TGTGCCAGCAGCCAAGATCACAGGGGAAACACCATATATTTT. Translation: CASSQDHRGNTIYF. The complete variable domain, with remaining parts taken from reference TRBV14 and TRBJ1-3, reads EAGVTQFPSHSVIEKGQTVTLRCDPISGHDNLYWYRRVMGKEIKFLLHFVKESKQDESGMPNNRFLAERTGGTYSTLKVQPAELEDSGVYFCASSQDHRGNTIYFGEGSWLTVV.

V is TRBV18 and J is TRBJ1-3; a weak D match, TRBD1 (6 bases). The germline V and J ends were trimmed by 2 bases and 2 bases, with 19 bases remaining between them. There are 18 residues in the CDR3. Germline CDR1 reads KGHSH; CDR2 reads LQKENI. CDR3 in amino acids: CASSPTFLQTGPGNTIYF. CDR3 DNA sequence: TGTGCCAGCTCACCAACATTCCTTCAGACAGGACCTGGAAACACCATATATTTT.

This clone was detected a few times. V gene TRBV9 combines with J gene TRBJ1-1, with TRBD1 as a possible D gene (6 bases). The V gene lost 0 bases and the J gene lost 8 bases, with 20 bases spanning the gap. CDR1 and CDR2 from the germline V gene are SGDLS and YYNGEE. The CDR3 is 16 residues long. In DNA form, the CDR3 reads TGTGCCAGCAGCGTAGAGGCAACCGGGACACTGGAAGAAGCTTTCTTT. It yields the protein CASSVEATGTLEEAFF.

The V and J genes are TRBV18 and TRBJ2-1; 9 nucleotides align to TRBD1. V lost 6 bases and J lost 9; bases outside the gene matches: 6. This CDR3 comprises 13 residues. Germline CDR1 and CDR2: KGHSH and LQKENI. CDR3 residues: CASSHDRGGEQFF. As DNA, the CDR3 is TGTGCCAGCTCCCACGACAGGGGGGGTGAGCAGTTCTTC.

The rearrangement links TRBV6-6 to TRBJ1-3; 7 nucleotides line up with TRBD1. Germline CDR1 and CDR2: MNHNY and SVGAGI (reference sequence). The CDR3 consists of 14 residues. V shed 5 bases, J shed 4 bases, and the junction held 5 bases outside the gene matches. The CDR3, as DNA: TGTGCCAGCAGTCTCACAGGGGAGGGAAACACCATATATTTT. Translating gives CASSLTGEGNTIYF.

The chain has TRBV30 and TRBJ2-2, with TRBD2 matching over 12 bases. Trimming cost V 3 bases and J 6 bases; bases outside gene matches: 8. The CDR3 is made up of 16 amino acids. From germline, CDR1 is GTSNPN and CDR2 SVGIG (reference sequence). The CDR3 DNA reads as TGTGCCTGGAGCCGGGGGCTAGCGGGAGGGGCCGGGGAGCTGTTTTTT. This codes for CAWSRGLAGGAGELFF.

The chain is built from TRBV6-1 and TRBJ2-2; D may match TRBD1 or TRBD2 (5 bases each). The germline CDR1 and CDR2 sequences are MNHNS and SASEGT. V lost 7 bases, J lost 1 base, and 10 bases lay in between. This CDR3 is built from 14 residues. The CDR3 spells CASMGTLNTGELFF. DNA of the CDR3: TGTGCCAGCATGGGGACCTTGAACACCGGGGAGCTGTTTTTT.

This clone was recorded a few times. The CDR3 DNA reads TGTGCCAGCAGCTCCTTAGCGGGAGGGCCCTCGACAGATACGCAGTATTTT. Translated: CASSSLAGGPSTDTQYF. The chain joins TRBV5-8 to TRBJ2-3; TRBD2 matches at 11 bases. Germline V gene sequence: CDR1 SGHTS, CDR2 YDEGEE. V shed 3 bases, J shed 3 bases, and the junction held 9 bases outside the gene matches. This CDR3 is 17 amino acids long.

The gene calls are TRBV30 and TRBJ2-7, with unresolved D. The CDR3 loop spans 15 amino acids. Per germline, CDR1 GTSNPN and CDR2 SVGIG (reference sequence). The V end was cut by 1 base, the J end by 2 bases, with 15 bases between. The CDR3 region has the DNA TGTGCCTGGAGTGACTGGCCCCGAGTCACCTACGAGCAGTACTTC. As protein: CAWSDWPRVTYEQYF.

The rearrangement uses TRBV7-2 and TRBJ1-3; 8 bases agree with TRBD1. The J segment lost 4 bases and the V segment lost 3 bases, leaving 8 bases of the junction unmatched. This CDR3 has 16 residues. CDR1 and CDR2 (germline): SGHTA, FQGNSA. CDR3 sequence reads: CASSLGRQGTGNTIYF. In DNA, the CDR3 is TGTGCCAGCAGCTTGGGCCGACAGGGGACGGGAAACACCATATATTTT.

The chain links TRBV11-2 to TRBJ2-1; 10 bases fit TRBD2. The CDR3 runs 15 residues. The J segment lost 6 bases and the V segment lost 6 bases, leaving 8 bases of the junction unmatched. Germline V CDR1 and CDR2: SGHAT, FQNNGV. CDR3 in DNA: TGTGCCAGCAGATCCGGCCTAGCGGGAGCCAATGAGCAGTTCTTC. Its protein is CASRSGLAGANEQFF.

V is TRBV9 and J is TRBJ2-1; the match to TRBD2 covers 10 bases. CDR3 size: 16 residues. V gave up 3 bases and J gave up 6 bases; unmatched junction bases: 9. Germline V gene lookup returns CDR1 SGDLS and CDR2 YYNGEE. The CDR3 loop is CASSATAGGVPNEQFF. The DNA for the CDR3 is TGTGCCAGCAGCGCCACAGCGGGAGGGGTTCCCAATGAGCAGTTCTTC. The whole variable domain, filled in from reference TRBV9 and TRBJ2-1, reads DSGVTQTPKHLITATGQRVTLRCSPRSGDLSVYWYQQSLDQGLQFLIQYYNGEERAKGNILERFSAQQFPDLHSELNLSSLELGDSALYFCASSATAGGVPNEQFFGPGTRLTVL.

V is TRBV10-3 and J is TRBJ1-2; D not resolved. Trimming took off 2 bases at V and 8 bases at J, with 18 bases between the two ends. CDR1 ENHRY and CDR2 SYGVKD come from the germline V gene. CDR3 length: 15 residues. The CDR3 protein is CAISEGASPIWGYTF. For the CDR3, the DNA is TGTGCCATCAGTGAGGGCGCGTCTCCCATTTGGGGCTACACCTTC.

The CDR3 loop reads CASSPPRTGQYYEQYF. As DNA, the CDR3 is TGTGCCAGCTCACCACCTAGGACAGGGCAGTACTACGAGCAGTACTTC. This chain joins TRBV18 and TRBJ2-7; 8 positions match TRBD1. Germline CDR1 KGHSH, CDR2 LQKENI. The CDR3 is made up of 16 amino acids. V was pared by 0 bases and J by 3 bases, with 7 bases of the junction left unmatched.

In this sample, this clone turned up a few times. J is TRBJ2-1 and V is TRBV19; 9 positions match TRBD2. The CDR3 covers 16 residues. V lost 2 bases and J lost 7; bases outside the gene matches: 9. Per the germline V gene, CDR1 is LNHDA and CDR2 is SQIVND (reference sequence). CDR3 nucleotide sequence: TGTGCCAGTAGTATAATCGAGGCGGGAGGGAAAAATGAGCAGTTCTTC. It encodes CASSIIEAGGKNEQFF.

The V call is TRBV19, the J call TRBJ2-2; weak D call: TRBD2 (6 bases). Per the germline V gene, CDR1 is LNHDA and CDR2 is SQIVND (reference sequence). V lost 7 bases, J lost 3 bases, and 15 bases lay in between. This CDR3 has 15 amino acids. CDR3 protein: CASIPPGLYTGELFF. The CDR3 DNA sequence: TGTGCCAGTATTCCCCCGGGACTTTACACCGGGGAGCTGTTTTTT.

This chain connects TRBV30 to TRBJ2-5, with TRBD1 matching over 8 bases. This CDR3 is built from 15 residues. V trimming: 2 bases; J trimming: 5 bases; junction bases outside the gene matches: 10. Germline CDR1 GTSNPN, CDR2 SVGIG (reference sequence). The CDR3 protein is CAWSPQGAVRETQYF. Written as DNA, the CDR3 is TGTGCCTGGAGTCCGCAGGGGGCTGTTCGGGAGACCCAGTACTTC.

This clone has just one count. The V call is TRBV25-1, the J call TRBJ2-1; TRBD2 agrees at 8 bases. V lost 10 bases and J lost 9; bases outside the gene matches: 14. This CDR3 has 14 residues. Germline V gives CDR1 MGHDK, CDR2 SYGVNS. Here the CDR3 reads CATHPSGPLGEQFF. As DNA, the CDR3 is TGTGCCACCCACCCTAGCGGGCCTTTAGGTGAGCAGTTCTTC.

The V and J genes are TRBV4-2 and TRBJ2-7; no reliable D call. Trimming shortened V by 4 bases and J by 6 bases, and 13 bases separated the two germline ends. The CDR3 length is 13 residues. Germline lookup yields CDR1 LGHNA and CDR2 YNFKEQ. The CDR3 DNA reads as TGTGCCAGCAGCCTCGAGTTCATTACCGAGCAGTACTTC. Residues: CASSLEFITEQYF.

The J gene is TRBJ1-1, the V gene TRBV2; no firm D call. V was pared by 7 bases and J by 0 bases, with 9 bases between. The germline V gene has CDR1 SNHLY and CDR2 FYNNEI. The CDR3 sequence is 13 residues long. For the CDR3, the DNA is TGTGCCAGCAATGCACAAATGAACACTGAAGCTTTCTTT. Protein sequence: CASNAQMNTEAFF.

This clone was detected only a few times. The V gene is TRBV30, the J gene TRBJ1-2, with 8 bases lining up with TRBD1. CDR3 size: 12 residues. Germline V gene lookup returns CDR1 GTSNPN and CDR2 SVGIG (reference sequence). The V gene end was trimmed by 2 bases and the J gene end by 9 bases; junction bases not matched to a gene: 5. CDR3 nucleotide sequence: TGTGCCTGGAGTTCCGACAGGGGAAGCTACACCTTC. It yields the protein CAWSSDRGSYTF.

The chain carries TRBV11-2 and TRBJ2-7, with TRBD1 matching over 8 bases. After removal of 5 bases from V and 7 bases from J, the junction contained 7 bases not matched to a gene. CDR3 length equals 13 residues. Looked up from germline, CDR1 is SGHAT and CDR2 is FQNNGV. CDR3 DNA: TGTGCCAGCAGCCCCGACAGGGGAGTTGAGCAGTACTTC. Its protein is CASSPDRGVEQYF.

The chain has TRBV4-1 and TRBJ2-1; 16 bases are shared with TRBD2. The CDR3 is made up of 19 amino acids. Germline assignment: CDR1 MGHRA and CDR2 YSYEKL. Trimming at V came to 5 bases and at J to 5 bases, leaving 12 bases not matched to a gene. The CDR3 reads CASSNPGLAGGPSHNEQFF. The CDR3 DNA is TGCGCCAGCAGCAATCCGGGACTAGCGGGAGGGCCCTCACACAATGAGCAGTTCTTC.

Only a few counts were recorded for this clone. This rearrangement joins TRBV6-5 to TRBJ1-2; possibly TRBD1 for D (5 bases). Germline V gene sequence: CDR1 MNHEY, CDR2 SVGAGI. This CDR3 contains 12 residues. The V and J ends lost 10 bases and 2 bases respectively, with 11 bases between them. Written as DNA, the CDR3 is TGTGCCATCAGGGCGTCCAACTATGGCTACACCTTC. Residues: CAIRASNYGYTF.

The genes are TRBV18 and TRBJ1-2; 8 nucleotides line up with TRBD1. The CDR3 runs to 13 residues. With 6 bases clipped from V and 8 bases from J, the junction kept 8 bases outside the gene matches. CDR1 is KGHSH and CDR2 is LQKENI in the germline V gene. The CDR3 sequence is CASSQGANFGYTF. The CDR3 nucleotides are TGTGCCAGCTCCCAGGGGGCGAATTTCGGCTACACCTTC.

The rearrangement links TRBV4-1 to TRBJ1-4; D is possibly TRBD1 (5 bases). The CDR3 sequence is 15 residues long. V was cut by 5 bases and J by 6 bases, with 16 bases left in between. Per germline, CDR1 MGHRA and CDR2 YSYEKL. The CDR3 sequence is CASSDRDLADEKLFF. The CDR3 bases are TGCGCCAGCAGCGACCGGGACCTAGCGGATGAAAAACTGTTTTTT.

This rearrangement joins TRBV2 to TRBJ2-3; 10 nucleotides line up with TRBD2. The germline V gene encodes CDR1 SNHLY and CDR2 FYNNEI. J was trimmed by 4 bases and V by 3 bases; bases with no gene match: 4. The CDR3 is 15 amino acids. In DNA, the CDR3 is TGTGCCAGCAGTGATTTAGCGGGAGGCTCAGATACGCAGTATTTT. Its protein product is CASSDLAGGSDTQYF. Variable domain in full (rest from reference TRBV2 and TRBJ2-3): EPEVTQTPSHQVTQMGQEVILRCVPISNHLYFYWYRQILGQKVEFLVSFYNNEISEKSEIFDDQFSVERPDGSNFTLKIRSTKLEDSAMYFCASSDLAGGSDTQYFGPGTRLTVL.